The subject of this entry is one TCR beta chain. Seattle patient enrollment occurred during active infection, with longitudinal follow-up thereafter. The sample is drawn from a study of blood T cell repertoires in COVID-19. Study-wide context: Acute and convalescent COVID-19 specimens originated in the United States, Italy and Spain.

The protocol was immunoSEQ multiplex PCR, while the TCRdb copy is restricted to in-frame clones and leaves out a portion. The profile shows 130,000 to 150,000 clones, approximately 92% of them singletons. CDR3 length equals 19 residues. Germline-derived CDR1 and CDR2 are MDHEN and SYDVKM. Trimming took 3 bases from V and 0 from J; bases not matched to a gene: 16. Sequenced: peripheral blood. The TCR sequence derives from a man between 18 and 29 years old with COVID-19, enrolled during active disease. The rearrangement links TRBV28 to TRBJ1-1; TRBD1 matches at 7 bases. In DNA form, the CDR3 reads TGTGCCAGCAGTTTTCCAGAAACAGGGGCGTCGGCCATGAACACTGAAGCTTTCTTT. Protein: CASSFPETGASAMNTEAFF.